These 31 T cell receptor beta chains were all obtained from the same sample, sequenced in a study of cytomegalovirus exposure and HLA in healthy donors. The PCR made use of 60 Vbeta and 13 Jbeta primers. Produced via immunoSEQ multiplex PCR; TCRdb's table is partial and in-frame only. The sample has about 170,000 clones; more than 60% are singletons. Material: PBMCs. The receptors come from a female donor in good health and CMV-seronegative.

This rearrangement joins TRBV27 to TRBJ2-3, with D hard to call. From germline, CDR1 is MNHEY and CDR2 SMNVEV (reference sequence). V gave up 0 bases and J gave up 6 bases, with 10 bases separating them. The CDR3 runs to 14 residues. The CDR3 DNA is TGTGCCAGCAGTTTATCCCGTTTATCGGATACGCAGTATTTT. It translates to CASSLSRLSDTQYF.

The chain combines TRBV14 with TRBJ1-1, with no clear D. CDR1 is SGHDN, CDR2 FVKESK, per germline. Trimming pared 4 bases from V and 0 bases from J, leaving 6 bases between. The CDR3 is 13 amino acids. CDR3 in DNA: TGTGCCAGCAGCCCTCGGTTGAACACTGAAGCTTTCTTT. It specifies CASSPRLNTEAFF.

The CDR3 DNA reads TGTGCCAGCAGTGAGGCCGTCGCGGGGGGAAAACTGTTTTTT. Amino acid sequence: CASSEAVAGGKLFF. V gene TRBV6-1 combines with J gene TRBJ1-4, with TRBD1 as a possible D gene (5 bases). The V and J ends lost 3 bases and 10 bases respectively, with 15 bases between them. The germline CDR1 and CDR2 sequences are MNHNS and SASEGT. The CDR3 runs 14 residues.

This chain links TRBV2 with TRBJ1-3; the D is unclear. The germline CDR1 and CDR2 sequences are SNHLY and FYNNEI. The germline V and J ends were trimmed by 6 bases and 0 bases, with 6 bases remaining between them. This CDR3 has 13 residues. The CDR3 sequence: CASRWSSGNTIYF. The CDR3 DNA is TGTGCCAGCAGATGGAGCTCTGGAAACACCATATATTTT.

This sequence joins TRBV6-6 and TRBJ1-5, with 7 bases aligning to TRBD1. The CDR3 length is 14 residues. Germline values: CDR1 MNHNY, CDR2 SVGAGI (reference sequence). Unmatched junction bases numbered 1, after V lost 2 bases and J lost 3 bases. CDR3 residues: CASSYDRVNQPQHF. The CDR3 nucleotides read TGTGCCAGCAGTTACGACAGGGTCAATCAGCCCCAGCATTTT.

The V gene is TRBV7-2, the J gene TRBJ1-1, with TRBD1 matching over 7 bases. Germline trimming cut 3 bases from V and 1 base from J; bases unmatched to any gene: 5. The CDR3 has 15 residues. CDR1 is SGHTA and CDR2 is FQGNSA in the germline V gene. The chain's CDR3 is CASSFNRGANTEAFF. The CDR3 nucleotides read TGTGCCAGCAGCTTCAACAGGGGAGCGAACACTGAAGCTTTCTTT.

J is TRBJ2-7 and V is TRBV4-2; no clear D gene. CDR3 size: 14 residues. Between the trimmed V and J ends, which lost 2 bases and 0 bases, there was a span of 8 bases. Germline lookup yields CDR1 LGHNA and CDR2 YNFKEQ. Written as DNA, the CDR3 is TGTGCCAGCAGCCAAAGCGCCCCCTCCTACGAGCAGTACTTC. It codes for CASSQSAPSYEQYF.

The chain employs TRBV5-1 and TRBJ1-6; D is ambiguous. Per germline, CDR1 SGHRS and CDR2 YFSETQ. V dropped 6 bases and J dropped 0 bases, with 13 bases sitting between them. CDR3 length: 16 residues. The DNA of the CDR3 is TGCGCCAGCACCTTATCCGGGAGCTCCTATAATTCACCCCTCCACTTT. The encoded protein is CASTLSGSSYNSPLHF.

This chain connects TRBV9 to TRBJ1-3; TRBD1 might be the D (5 bases). This CDR3 spans 14 amino acids. V was clipped by 1 base and J by 8 bases, with 13 bases between them. Germline assignment: CDR1 SGDLS and CDR2 YYNGEE. CDR3 coding DNA: TGTGCCAGCAGCGTACAGGCAGGGATGGACACCATATATTTT. Protein: CASSVQAGMDTIYF.

The chain carries TRBV19 and TRBJ2-1; D possibly corresponds to TRBD2 (6 bases). V was pared by 3 bases and J by 7 bases, with 10 bases between. This CDR3 contains 13 residues. Looked up from germline, CDR1 is LNHDA and CDR2 is SQIVND (reference sequence). Here the CDR3 DNA reads TGTGCCAGTAGTATTGGAGGGGTAAATGAGCAGTTCTTC. Protein product: CASSIGGVNEQFF. Looking up the rest from reference TRBV19 and TRBJ2-1 gives the full variable domain: DGGITQSPKYLFRKEGQNVTLSCEQNLNHDAMYWYRQDPGQGLRLIYYSQIVNDFQKGDIAEGYSVSREKKESFPLTVTSAQKNPTAFYLCASSIGGVNEQFFGPGTRLTVL.

The chain carries TRBV5-1 and TRBJ2-7; D gene unclear. In germline, CDR1 is SGHRS, CDR2 YFSETQ. Trimming stripped 2 bases from V and 2 bases from J, with 11 bases between. The CDR3 spans 14 residues. The CDR3 spells CASSFSRPPYEQYF. Written as DNA, the CDR3 is TGCGCCAGCAGCTTTAGCCGACCCCCCTACGAGCAGTACTTC.

The chain uses TRBV7-2 and TRBJ2-5, with TRBD2 identical over 7 bases. The CDR3 consists of 13 residues. Germline CDR1 and CDR2: SGHTA and FQGNSA. The J segment lost 9 bases and the V segment lost 1 base, leaving 5 bases of the junction unmatched. In nucleotides, the CDR3 is TGTGCCAGCAGCTTAGGGGGACTACCCTCCCAGTACTTC. This encodes CASSLGGLPSQYF.

The chain combines TRBV30 with TRBJ2-2, with TRBD2 identical over 13 bases. In germline, CDR1 is GTSNPN, CDR2 SVGIG (reference sequence). With V trimmed by 3 bases and J by 4 bases, 2 bases remained unmatched. This CDR3 has 15 amino acids. The CDR3 DNA follows: TGTGCCTGGAGGACTAGCGGGAGGCTCACCGGGGAGCTGTTTTTT. It specifies CAWRTSGRLTGELFF.

This clone was seen only a few times. V is TRBV19 and J is TRBJ1-5; 7 positions agree with TRBD1. The CDR3 runs to 12 residues. Trimming took 8 bases from V and 6 from J; bases not matched to a gene: 4. Germline loops: CDR1 LNHDA, CDR2 SQIVND (reference sequence). The CDR3, as DNA: TGTGCCAGTCAGACAGGGCTTCAGCCCCAGCATTTT. Its protein is CASQTGLQPQHF.

This clone was picked up a small number of times. The CDR3 protein is CASGYRNSPLHF. The CDR3 nucleotides are TGTGCCAGCGGATACAGGAATTCACCCCTCCACTTT. The V call is TRBV6-5, the J call TRBJ1-6; a possible D gene is TRBD1 (5 bases). Trimming took off 8 bases at V and 7 bases at J, with 9 bases between the two ends. CDR1 and CDR2 (germline): MNHEY, SVGAGI. The CDR3 spans 12 residues.

The chain employs TRBV18 and TRBJ1-5; D not certain. This CDR3 region has 13 residues. Germline V gene sequence: CDR1 KGHSH, CDR2 LQKENI. V gave up 1 base and J gave up 6 bases, with 7 bases separating them. The CDR3 nucleotides are TGTGCCAGCTCACCACGCGGAGGTCAGCCCCAGCATTTT. Its translation is CASSPRGGQPQHF.

The rearrangement links TRBV7-6 to TRBJ2-5; TRBD2 agrees at 10 bases. This CDR3 spans 16 amino acids. The junction had 6 bases not matched to a gene; V was cut back by 1 base and J by 4 bases. Per germline, CDR1 SGHVS and CDR2 FNYEAQ. Written as DNA, the CDR3 is TGTGCCAGCAGCTTAGGACTAGCGGGTTCTACAGAGACCCAGTACTTC. Translation gives CASSLGLAGSTETQYF. The whole variable domain, remainder taken from reference TRBV7-6 and TRBJ2-5, is GAGVSQSPRYKVTKRGQDVALRCDPISGHVSLYWYRQALGQGPEFLTYFNYEAQQDKSGLPNDRFSAERPEGSISTLTIQRTEQRDSAMYRCASSLGLAGSTETQYFGPGTRLLVL.

V gene TRBV2 combines with J gene TRBJ2-7; D unclear. Germline CDR1 SNHLY, CDR2 FYNNEI. The CDR3 runs to 12 residues. V was trimmed by 1 base and J by 3 bases, leaving 4 bases between them. The CDR3 DNA reads TGTGCCAGCAGTGAAGGAGGCTACGAGCAGTACTTC. Translated: CASSEGGYEQYF.

The chain couples TRBV4-3 to TRBJ1-4, with TRBD1 matching over 8 bases. There are 15 residues in the CDR3. After removal of 0 bases from V and 8 bases from J, the junction contained 5 bases not matched to a gene. CDR1 is LGHNA and CDR2 is YSLEER in the germline V gene. For the CDR3, the DNA is TGCGCCAGCAGCCAAGATGCCAGGGGGCAGGAAAAACTGTTTTTT. Its protein is CASSQDARGQEKLFF.

This clone was counted between two and nine times. The chain combines TRBV6-1 with TRBJ1-4; TRBD1 matches 9 bases. Germline values: CDR1 MNHNS, CDR2 SASEGT. This CDR3 has 14 amino acids. The V segment lost 10 bases and the J segment 6 bases; nucleotides outside the gene matches: 9. The CDR3 here is CATGPYRGHEKLFF. CDR3 coding DNA: TGTGCCACCGGACCGTACAGGGGGCATGAAAAACTGTTTTTT.

The chain uses TRBV7-9 and TRBJ1-3; D is undetermined. Germline lookup yields CDR1 SEHNR and CDR2 FQNEAQ (reference sequence). The CDR3 consists of 12 residues. The ends were cut back, 4 bases at V and 8 bases at J, with 9 bases in the middle. This chain's CDR3 is CASSSNRDTIYF. The DNA for the CDR3 is TGTGCCAGCAGCTCCAACCGGGACACCATATATTTT.

The genes are TRBV9 and TRBJ1-1, with TRBD1 identical over 9 bases. Germline CDR1 is SGDLS and CDR2 is YYNGEE. This CDR3 has 16 residues. V shed 3 bases, J shed 4 bases, and the junction held 10 bases outside the gene matches. CDR3 nucleotide sequence: TGTGCCAGCAGCGGACAGGGGGGGAGGTTGGGCACTGAAGCTTTCTTT. It yields the protein CASSGQGGRLGTEAFF. Using reference TRBV9 and TRBJ1-1 for the parts outside the CDR3, the full variable domain is DSGVTQTPKHLITATGQRVTLRCSPRSGDLSVYWYQQSLDQGLQFLIQYYNGEERAKGNILERFSAQQFPDLHSELNLSSLELGDSALYFCASSGQGGRLGTEAFFGQGTRLTVV.

V is TRBV11-1 and J is TRBJ2-5, with 7 bases identical to TRBD1. CDR1 and CDR2 from the germline V gene are SGHAT and FQDESV (reference sequence). Germline trimming cut 5 bases from V and 0 bases from J; bases unmatched to any gene: 9. The CDR3 has 16 residues. CDR3 bases: TGTGCCAGCAGCCCGGGGACAGAACCTTACCAAGAGACCCAGTACTTC. Its protein is CASSPGTEPYQETQYF. Drawing the rest from reference TRBV11-1 and TRBJ2-5, the complete variable domain is EAEVAQSPRYKITEKSQAVAFWCDPISGHATLYWYRQILGQGPELLVQFQDESVVDDSQLPKDRFSAERLKGVDSTLKIQPAELGDSAMYLCASSPGTEPYQETQYFGPGTRLLVL.

The rearrangement joins TRBV18 to TRBJ2-1, with D perhaps matching TRBD1 (7 bases). CDR1 and CDR2 from the germline V gene are KGHSH and LQKENI. V was clipped by 3 bases and J by 8 bases, with 17 bases between them. The CDR3 runs 15 residues. CDR3 protein: CASSPPEEGAYEQFF. CDR3 coding DNA: TGTGCCAGCTCACCCCCGGAGGAGGGGGCGTATGAGCAGTTCTTC.

This clone was found a few times. This chain connects TRBV5-1 to TRBJ1-4; no definite D call. Trimming removed 3 bases from V and 0 bases from J, with 9 bases in between. Looked up from germline, CDR1 is SGHRS and CDR2 is YFSETQ. The CDR3 is 15 residues long. CDR3 sequence: CASSSDGATNEKLFF. Here the CDR3 DNA reads TGCGCCAGCAGCTCGGACGGGGCAACTAATGAAAAACTGTTTTTT. The complete variable domain, with remaining parts taken from reference TRBV5-1 and TRBJ1-4, reads KAGVTQTPRYLIKTRGQQVTLSCSPISGHRSVSWYQQTPGQGLQFLFEYFSETQRNKGNFPGRFSGRQFSNSRSEMNVSTLELGDSALYLCASSSDGATNEKLFFGSGTQLSVL.

The chain employs TRBV28 and TRBJ2-7, with D possibly TRBD2 on 6 matching bases. From germline, CDR1 is MDHEN and CDR2 SYDVKM. V lost 6 bases, J lost 1 base, and 13 bases lay in between. The CDR3 contains 14 residues. The DNA for the CDR3 is TGTGCCAGCAGAGGGCTGGGGGGTTCCTACGAGCAGTACTTC. Translated: CASRGLGGSYEQYF.

The rearrangement uses TRBV29-1 and TRBJ2-3; 8 bases align to TRBD2. The CDR3 covers 12 residues. The germline V gene has CDR1 SQVTM and CDR2 ANQGSEA. J gave up 5 bases and V 4 bases, and 2 bases lay outside the gene matches. CDR3 in amino acids: CSVVLAVDTQYF. The CDR3 bases are TGCAGCGTTGTACTAGCGGTAGATACGCAGTATTTT.

This sequence joins TRBV7-8 and TRBJ1-2, with D maybe TRBD1 (6 bases). Germline CDR1 reads SGHVS; CDR2 reads FQNEAQ. V lost 4 bases, J lost 2 bases, and 11 bases lay in between. The CDR3 length is 14 residues. The CDR3 DNA sequence: TGTGCCAGCAGCTGGACGGACAGCAACTATGGCTACACCTTC. It codes for CASSWTDSNYGYTF.

The rearrangement links TRBV19 to TRBJ1-1, with 8 bases identical to TRBD1. With 5 bases clipped from V and 2 bases from J, the junction kept 7 bases outside the gene matches. Germline V gene lookup returns CDR1 LNHDA and CDR2 SQIVND (reference sequence). This CDR3 is built from 15 residues. The CDR3 DNA reads TGTGCCAGTAGTTTACAGGGGGTGTCAAACACTGAAGCTTTCTTT. Amino acids: CASSLQGVSNTEAFF.

This clone showed up just a few times. The chain links TRBV6-5 to TRBJ2-7, with TRBD2 as a possible D gene (6 bases). The CDR3 has 14 amino acids. The V gene lost 6 bases and the J gene lost 0 bases, with 12 bases spanning the gap. Germline V CDR1 and CDR2: MNHEY, SVGAGI. The CDR3 sequence is CASSRAGSSYEQYF. DNA for the CDR3: TGTGCCAGCAGCCGAGCGGGCAGCTCCTACGAGCAGTACTTC.

V is TRBV6-4 and J is TRBJ1-5; 12 bases agree with TRBD1. Germline CDR1 is MRHNA and CDR2 is SNTAGT. The CDR3 spans 17 residues. J gave up 5 bases and V 3 bases, and 8 bases lay outside the gene matches. The CDR3 DNA sequence: TGTGCCAGCAGTGAGCCCGGGACAGGGGGCTTTTATCAGCCCCAGCATTTT. This sequence encodes CASSEPGTGGFYQPQHF.